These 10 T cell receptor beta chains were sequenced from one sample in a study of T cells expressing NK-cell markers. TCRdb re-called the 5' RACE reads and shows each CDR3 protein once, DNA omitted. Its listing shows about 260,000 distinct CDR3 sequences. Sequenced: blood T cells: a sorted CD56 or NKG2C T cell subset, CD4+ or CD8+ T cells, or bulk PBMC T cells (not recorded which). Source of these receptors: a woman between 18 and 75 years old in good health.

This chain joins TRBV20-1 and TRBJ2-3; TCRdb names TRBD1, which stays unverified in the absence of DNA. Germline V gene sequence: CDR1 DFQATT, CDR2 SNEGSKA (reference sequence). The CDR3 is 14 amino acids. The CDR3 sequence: CSARGRGKADTQYF.

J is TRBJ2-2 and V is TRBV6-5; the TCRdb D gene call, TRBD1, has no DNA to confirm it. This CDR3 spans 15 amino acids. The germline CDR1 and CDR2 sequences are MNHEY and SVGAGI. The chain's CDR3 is CASSYSGRNTGELFF.

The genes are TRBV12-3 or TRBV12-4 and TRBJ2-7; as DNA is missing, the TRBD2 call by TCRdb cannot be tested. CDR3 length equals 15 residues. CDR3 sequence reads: CASSLERGPPYEQYF.

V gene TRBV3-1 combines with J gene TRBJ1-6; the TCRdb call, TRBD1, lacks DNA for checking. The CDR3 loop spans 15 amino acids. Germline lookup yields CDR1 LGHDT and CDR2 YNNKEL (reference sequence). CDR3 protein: CASSQESRGRPPLHF.

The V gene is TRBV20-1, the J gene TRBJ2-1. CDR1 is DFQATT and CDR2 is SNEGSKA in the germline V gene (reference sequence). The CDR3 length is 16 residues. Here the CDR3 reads CSARFSTSGFYNEQFF.

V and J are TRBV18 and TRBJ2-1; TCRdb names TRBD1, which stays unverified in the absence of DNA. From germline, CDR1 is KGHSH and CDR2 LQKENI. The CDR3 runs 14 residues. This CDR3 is CASSPPPGGNEQFF.

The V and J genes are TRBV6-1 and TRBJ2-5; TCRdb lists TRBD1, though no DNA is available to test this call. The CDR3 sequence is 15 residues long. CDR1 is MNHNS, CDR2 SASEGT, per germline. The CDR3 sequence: CASNSPHQDVETQYF.

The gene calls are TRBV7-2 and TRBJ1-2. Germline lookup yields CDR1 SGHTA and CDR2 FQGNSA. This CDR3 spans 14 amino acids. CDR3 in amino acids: CASSFGEPRPFYTF.

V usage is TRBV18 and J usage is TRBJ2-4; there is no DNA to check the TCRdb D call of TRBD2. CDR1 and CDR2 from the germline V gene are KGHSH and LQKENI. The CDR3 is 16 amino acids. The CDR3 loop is CASSPPLIAGGNIQYF.

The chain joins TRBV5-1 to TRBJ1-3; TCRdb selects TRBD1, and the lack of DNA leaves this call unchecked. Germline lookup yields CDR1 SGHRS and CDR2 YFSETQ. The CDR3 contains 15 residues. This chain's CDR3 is CASSRRGGEENTIYF. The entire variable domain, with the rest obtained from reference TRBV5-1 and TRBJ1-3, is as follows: KAGVTQTPRYLIKTRGQQVTLSCSPISGHRSVSWYQQTPGQGLQFLFEYFSETQRNKGNFPGRFSGRQFSNSRSEMNVSTLELGDSALYLCASSRRGGEENTIYFGEGSWLTVV.